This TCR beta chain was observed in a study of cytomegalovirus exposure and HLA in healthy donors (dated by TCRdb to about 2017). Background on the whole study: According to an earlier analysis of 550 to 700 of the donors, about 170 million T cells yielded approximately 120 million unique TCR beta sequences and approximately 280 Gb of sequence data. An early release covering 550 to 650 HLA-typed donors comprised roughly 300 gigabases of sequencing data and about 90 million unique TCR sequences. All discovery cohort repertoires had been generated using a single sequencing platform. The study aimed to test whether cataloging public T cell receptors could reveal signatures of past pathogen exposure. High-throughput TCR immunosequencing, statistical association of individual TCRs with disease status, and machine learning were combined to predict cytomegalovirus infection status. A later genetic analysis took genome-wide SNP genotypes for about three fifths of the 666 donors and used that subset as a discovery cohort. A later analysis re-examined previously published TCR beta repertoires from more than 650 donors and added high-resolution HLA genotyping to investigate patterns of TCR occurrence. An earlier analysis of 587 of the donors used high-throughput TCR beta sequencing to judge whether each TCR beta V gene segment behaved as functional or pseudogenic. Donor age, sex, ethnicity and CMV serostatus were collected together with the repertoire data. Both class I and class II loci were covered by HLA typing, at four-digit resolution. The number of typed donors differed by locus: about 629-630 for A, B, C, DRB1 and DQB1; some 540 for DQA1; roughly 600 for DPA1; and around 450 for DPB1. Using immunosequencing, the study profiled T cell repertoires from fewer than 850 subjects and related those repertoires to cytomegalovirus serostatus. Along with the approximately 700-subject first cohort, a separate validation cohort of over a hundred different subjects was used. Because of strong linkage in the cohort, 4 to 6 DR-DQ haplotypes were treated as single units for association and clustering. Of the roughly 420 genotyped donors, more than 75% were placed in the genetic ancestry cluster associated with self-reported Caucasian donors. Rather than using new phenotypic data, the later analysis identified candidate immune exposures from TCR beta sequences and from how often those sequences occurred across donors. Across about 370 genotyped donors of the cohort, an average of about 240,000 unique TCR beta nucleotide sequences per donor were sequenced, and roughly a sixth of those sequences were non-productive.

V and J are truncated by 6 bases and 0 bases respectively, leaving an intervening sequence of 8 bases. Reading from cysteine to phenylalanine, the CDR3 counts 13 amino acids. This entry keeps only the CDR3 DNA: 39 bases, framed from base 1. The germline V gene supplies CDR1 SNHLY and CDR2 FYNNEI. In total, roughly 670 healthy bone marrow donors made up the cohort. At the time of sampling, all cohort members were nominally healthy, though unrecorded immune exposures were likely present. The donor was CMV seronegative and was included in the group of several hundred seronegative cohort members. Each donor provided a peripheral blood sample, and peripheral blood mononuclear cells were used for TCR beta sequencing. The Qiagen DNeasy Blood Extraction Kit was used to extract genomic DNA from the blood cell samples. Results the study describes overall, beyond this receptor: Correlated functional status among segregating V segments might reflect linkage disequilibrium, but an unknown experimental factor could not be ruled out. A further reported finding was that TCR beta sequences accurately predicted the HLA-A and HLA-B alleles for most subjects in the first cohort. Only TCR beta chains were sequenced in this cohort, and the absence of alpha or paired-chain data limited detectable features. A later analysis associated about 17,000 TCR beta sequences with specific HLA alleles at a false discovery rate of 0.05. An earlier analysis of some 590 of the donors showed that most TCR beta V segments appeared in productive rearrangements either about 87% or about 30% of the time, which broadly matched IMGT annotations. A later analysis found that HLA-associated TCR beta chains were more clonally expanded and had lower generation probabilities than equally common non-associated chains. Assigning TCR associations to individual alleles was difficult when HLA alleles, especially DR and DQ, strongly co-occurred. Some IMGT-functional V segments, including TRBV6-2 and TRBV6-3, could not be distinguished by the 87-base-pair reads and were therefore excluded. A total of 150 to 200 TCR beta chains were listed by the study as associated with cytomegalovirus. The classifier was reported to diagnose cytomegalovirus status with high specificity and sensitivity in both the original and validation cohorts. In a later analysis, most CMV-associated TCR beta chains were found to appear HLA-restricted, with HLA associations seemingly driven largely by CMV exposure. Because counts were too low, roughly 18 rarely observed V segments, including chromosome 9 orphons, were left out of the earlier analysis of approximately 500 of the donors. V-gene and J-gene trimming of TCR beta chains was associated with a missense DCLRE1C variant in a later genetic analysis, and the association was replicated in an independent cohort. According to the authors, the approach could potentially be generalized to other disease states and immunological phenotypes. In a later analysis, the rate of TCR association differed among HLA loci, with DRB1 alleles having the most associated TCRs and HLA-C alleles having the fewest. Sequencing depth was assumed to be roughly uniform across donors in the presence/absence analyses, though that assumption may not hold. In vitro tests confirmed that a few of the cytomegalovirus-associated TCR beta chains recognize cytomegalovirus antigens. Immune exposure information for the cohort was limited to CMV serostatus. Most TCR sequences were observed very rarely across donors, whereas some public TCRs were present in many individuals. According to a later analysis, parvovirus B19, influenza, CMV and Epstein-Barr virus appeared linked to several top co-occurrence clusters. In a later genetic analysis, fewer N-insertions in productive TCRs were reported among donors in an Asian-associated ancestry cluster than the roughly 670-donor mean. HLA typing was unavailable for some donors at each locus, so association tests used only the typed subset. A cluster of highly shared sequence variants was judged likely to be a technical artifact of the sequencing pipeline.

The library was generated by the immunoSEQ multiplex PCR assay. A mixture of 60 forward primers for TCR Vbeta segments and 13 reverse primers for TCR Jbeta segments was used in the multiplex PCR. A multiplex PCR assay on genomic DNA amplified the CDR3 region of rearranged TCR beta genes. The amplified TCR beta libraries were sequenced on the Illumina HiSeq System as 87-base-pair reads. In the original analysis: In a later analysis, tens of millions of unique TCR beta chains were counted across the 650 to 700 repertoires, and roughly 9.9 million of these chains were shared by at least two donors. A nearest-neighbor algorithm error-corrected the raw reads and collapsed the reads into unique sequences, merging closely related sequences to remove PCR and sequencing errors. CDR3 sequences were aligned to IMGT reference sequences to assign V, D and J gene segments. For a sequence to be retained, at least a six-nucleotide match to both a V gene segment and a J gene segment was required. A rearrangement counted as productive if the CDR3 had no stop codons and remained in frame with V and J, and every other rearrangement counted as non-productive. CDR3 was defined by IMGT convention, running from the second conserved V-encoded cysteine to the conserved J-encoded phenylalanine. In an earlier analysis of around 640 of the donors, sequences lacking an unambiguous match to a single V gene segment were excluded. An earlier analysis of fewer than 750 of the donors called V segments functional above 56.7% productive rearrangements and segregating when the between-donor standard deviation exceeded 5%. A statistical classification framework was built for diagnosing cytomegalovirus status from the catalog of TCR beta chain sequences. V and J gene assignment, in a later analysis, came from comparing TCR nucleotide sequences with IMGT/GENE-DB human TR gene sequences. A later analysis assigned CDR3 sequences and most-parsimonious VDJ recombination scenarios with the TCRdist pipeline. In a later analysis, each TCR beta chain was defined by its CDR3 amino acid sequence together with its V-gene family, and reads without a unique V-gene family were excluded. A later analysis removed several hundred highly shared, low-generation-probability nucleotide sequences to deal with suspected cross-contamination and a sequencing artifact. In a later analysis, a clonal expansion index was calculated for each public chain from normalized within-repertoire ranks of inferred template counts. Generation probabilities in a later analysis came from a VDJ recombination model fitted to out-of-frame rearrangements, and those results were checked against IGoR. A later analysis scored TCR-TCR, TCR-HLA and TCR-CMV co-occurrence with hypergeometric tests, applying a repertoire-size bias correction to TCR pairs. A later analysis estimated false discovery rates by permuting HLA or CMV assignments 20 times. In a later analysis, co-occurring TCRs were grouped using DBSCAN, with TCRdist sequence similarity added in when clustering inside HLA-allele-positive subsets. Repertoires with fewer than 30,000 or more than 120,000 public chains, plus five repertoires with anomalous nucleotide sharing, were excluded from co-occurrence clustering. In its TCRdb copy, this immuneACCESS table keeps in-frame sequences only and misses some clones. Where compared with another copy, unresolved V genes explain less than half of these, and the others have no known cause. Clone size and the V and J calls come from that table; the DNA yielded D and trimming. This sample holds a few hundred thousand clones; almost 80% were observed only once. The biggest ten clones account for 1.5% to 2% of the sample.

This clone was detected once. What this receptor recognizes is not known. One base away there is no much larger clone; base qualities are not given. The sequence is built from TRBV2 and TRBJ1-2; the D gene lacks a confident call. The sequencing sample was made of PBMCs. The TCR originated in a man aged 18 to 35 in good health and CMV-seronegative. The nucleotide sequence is TGTGCCAGCAGATCCGGGACTAACTATGGCTACACCTTC. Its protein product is CASRSGTNYGYTF.